These 3 T cell receptor beta chains were sequenced from one sample in a study of blood T cell repertoires in COVID-19. Generated by immunoSEQ multiplex PCR, the TCRdb table keeps only in-frame clones and is missing some. The table shows approximately 100,000 clones, with around 90% occurring only once. The sequencing input was peripheral blood. All receptors come from a man in his fifties with acute or convalescent COVID-19.

The gene calls are TRBV27 and TRBJ1-2; D not certain. Trimming left V 3 bases short and J 8 bases short, with 13 bases between. The CDR3 contains 13 residues. CDR1 and CDR2 (germline): MNHEY, SMNVEV (reference sequence). The chain's CDR3 is CASSFPGGRGYTF. DNA of the CDR3: TGTGCCAGCAGTTTCCCCGGTGGGCGCGGCTACACCTTC.

The V call is TRBV5-1, the J call TRBJ2-7; D is unresolved. Looked up from germline, CDR1 is SGHRS and CDR2 is YFSETQ. V was shortened by 0 bases and J by 3 bases, with 10 bases between the two germline ends. This CDR3 has 14 amino acids. CDR3 in DNA: TGCGCCAGCAGCTTGGGGGCCGACAACTACGAGCAGTACTTC. It is translated as CASSLGADNYEQYF.

The CDR3 sequence is CASSHQWPGQNTGELFF. CDR3 coding DNA: TGTGCCAGCAGCCACCAATGGCCAGGGCAGAACACCGGGGAGCTGTTTTTT. The rearrangement joins TRBV7-6 to TRBJ2-2; tentative D call: TRBD1 (5 bases). CDR3 size: 17 residues. From germline, CDR1 is SGHVS and CDR2 FNYEAQ. Trimming removed 5 bases from V and 1 base from J, with 17 bases in between.